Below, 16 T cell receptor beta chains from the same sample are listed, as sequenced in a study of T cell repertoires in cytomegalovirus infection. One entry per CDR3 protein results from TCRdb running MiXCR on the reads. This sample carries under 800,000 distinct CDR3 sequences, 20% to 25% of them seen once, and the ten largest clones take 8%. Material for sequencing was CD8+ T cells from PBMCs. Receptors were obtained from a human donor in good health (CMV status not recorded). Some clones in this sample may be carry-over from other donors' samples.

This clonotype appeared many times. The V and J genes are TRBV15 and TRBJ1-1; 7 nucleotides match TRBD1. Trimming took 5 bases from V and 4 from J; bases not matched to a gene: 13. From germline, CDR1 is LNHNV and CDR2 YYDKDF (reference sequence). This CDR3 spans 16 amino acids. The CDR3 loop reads CATSPQGGSGSTEAFF. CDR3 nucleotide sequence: TGTGCCACCAGCCCCCAGGGGGGCAGCGGATCCACTGAAGCTTTCTTT.

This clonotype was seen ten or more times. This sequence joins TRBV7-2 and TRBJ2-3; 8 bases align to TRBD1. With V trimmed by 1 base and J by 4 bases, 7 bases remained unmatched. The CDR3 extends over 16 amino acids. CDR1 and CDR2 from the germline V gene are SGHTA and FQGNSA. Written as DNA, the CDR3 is TGTGCCAGCAGCTTAGAGTCCACAGGGGGTTCAGATACGCAGTATTTT. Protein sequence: CASSLESTGGSDTQYF.

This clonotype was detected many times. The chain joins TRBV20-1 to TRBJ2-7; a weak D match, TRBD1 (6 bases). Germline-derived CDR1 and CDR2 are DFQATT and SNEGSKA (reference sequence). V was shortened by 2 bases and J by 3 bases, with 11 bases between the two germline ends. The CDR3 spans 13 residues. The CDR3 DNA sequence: TGCAGTGCTAGAATGCAGGGGAACTACGAGCAGTACTTC. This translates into CSARMQGNYEQYF.

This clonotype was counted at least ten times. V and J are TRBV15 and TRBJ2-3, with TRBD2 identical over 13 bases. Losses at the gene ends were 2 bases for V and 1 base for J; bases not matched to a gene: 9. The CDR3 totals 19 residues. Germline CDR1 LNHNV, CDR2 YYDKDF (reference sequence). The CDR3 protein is CATSRFGTSGAAGTDTQYF. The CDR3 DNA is TGTGCCACCAGCAGATTCGGGACTAGCGGGGCAGCGGGCACAGATACGCAGTATTTT.

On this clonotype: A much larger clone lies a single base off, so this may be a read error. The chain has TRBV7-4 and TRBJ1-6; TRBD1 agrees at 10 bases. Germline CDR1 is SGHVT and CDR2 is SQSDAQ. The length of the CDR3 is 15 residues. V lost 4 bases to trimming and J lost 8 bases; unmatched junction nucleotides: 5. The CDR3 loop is CASSSFGTGDSPLHF. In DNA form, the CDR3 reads TGTGCCAGCAGCTCCTTCGGGACAGGGGATTCACCCCTCCACTTT. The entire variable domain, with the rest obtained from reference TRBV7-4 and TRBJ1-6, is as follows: GAGVSQSPRYKVAKRGRDVALRCDSISGHVTLYWYRQTLGQGSEVLTYSQSDAQRDKSGRPSGRFSAERPERSVSTLKIQRTEQGDSAVYLCASSSFGTGDSPLHFGNGTRLTVT.

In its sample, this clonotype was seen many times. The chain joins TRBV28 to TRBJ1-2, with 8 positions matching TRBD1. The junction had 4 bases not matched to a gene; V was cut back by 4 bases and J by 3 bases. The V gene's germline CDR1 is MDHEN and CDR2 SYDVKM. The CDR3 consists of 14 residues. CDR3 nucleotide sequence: TGTGCCAGCAGTTCCGACAGGGGTTACTATGGCTACACCTTC. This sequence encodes CASSSDRGYYGYTF.

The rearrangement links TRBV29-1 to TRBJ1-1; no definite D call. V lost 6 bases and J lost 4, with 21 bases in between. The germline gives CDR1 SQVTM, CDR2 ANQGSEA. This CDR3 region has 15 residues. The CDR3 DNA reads TGCAGCGTAACCGAAAGGGCCTCGGAGGGCACTGAAGCTTTCTTT. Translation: CSVTERASEGTEAFF. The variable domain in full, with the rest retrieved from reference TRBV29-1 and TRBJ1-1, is SAVISQKPSRDICQRGTSLTIQCQVDSQVTMMFWYRQQPGQSLTLIATANQGSEATYESGFVIDKFPISRPNLTFSTLTVSNMSPEDSSIYLCSVTERASEGTEAFFGQGTRLTVV.

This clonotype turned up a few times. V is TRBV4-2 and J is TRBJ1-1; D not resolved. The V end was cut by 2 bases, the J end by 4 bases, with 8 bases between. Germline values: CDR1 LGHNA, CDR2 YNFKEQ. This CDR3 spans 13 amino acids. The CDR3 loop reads CASSQMLITEAFF. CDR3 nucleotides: TGTGCCAGCAGCCAAATGCTGATCACTGAAGCTTTCTTT.

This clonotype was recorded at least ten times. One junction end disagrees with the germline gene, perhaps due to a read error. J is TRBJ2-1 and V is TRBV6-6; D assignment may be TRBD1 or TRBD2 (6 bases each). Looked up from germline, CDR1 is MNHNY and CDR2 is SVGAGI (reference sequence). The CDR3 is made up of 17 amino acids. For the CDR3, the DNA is TGTGCCAGCAGTCACTCTCTAGGGGGGAGCTCCTACAATGAGCAGTTCTTC. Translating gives CASSHSLGGSSYNEQFF.

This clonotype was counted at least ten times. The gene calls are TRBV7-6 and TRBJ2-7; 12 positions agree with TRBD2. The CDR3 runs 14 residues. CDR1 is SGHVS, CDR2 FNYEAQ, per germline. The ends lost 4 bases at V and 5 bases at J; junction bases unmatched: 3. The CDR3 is CASSSRLAGDEQYF. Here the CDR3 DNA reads TGTGCCAGCAGCTCCAGACTAGCGGGGGACGAGCAGTACTTC. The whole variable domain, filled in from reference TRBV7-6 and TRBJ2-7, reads GAGVSQSPRYKVTKRGQDVALRCDPISGHVSLYWYRQALGQGPEFLTYFNYEAQQDKSGLPNDRFSAERPEGSISTLTIQRTEQRDSAMYRCASSSRLAGDEQYFGPGTRLTVT.

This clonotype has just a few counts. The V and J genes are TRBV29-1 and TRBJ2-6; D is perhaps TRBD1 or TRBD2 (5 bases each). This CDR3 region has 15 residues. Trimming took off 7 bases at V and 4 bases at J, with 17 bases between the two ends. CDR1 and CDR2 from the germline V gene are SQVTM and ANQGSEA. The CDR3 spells CSAISDSAGANVLTF. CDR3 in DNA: TGCAGCGCAATTAGCGACAGTGCCGGGGCCAACGTCCTGACTTTC. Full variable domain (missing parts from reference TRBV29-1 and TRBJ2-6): SAVISQKPSRDICQRGTSLTIQCQVDSQVTMMFWYRQQPGQSLTLIATANQGSEATYESGFVIDKFPISRPNLTFSTLTVSNMSPEDSSIYLCSAISDSAGANVLTFGAGSRLTVL.

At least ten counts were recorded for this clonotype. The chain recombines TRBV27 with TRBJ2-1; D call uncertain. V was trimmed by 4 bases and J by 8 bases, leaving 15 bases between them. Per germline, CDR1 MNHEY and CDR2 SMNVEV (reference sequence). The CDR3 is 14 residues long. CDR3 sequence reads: CASSWNPLMDEQFF. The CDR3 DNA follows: TGTGCCAGCAGTTGGAACCCTCTAATGGATGAGCAGTTCTTC.

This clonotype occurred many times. CDR3 nucleotides: TGTGCCAGCAGCCCCCCAGTAGGGGTGGGAGAGCAGTACTTC. Protein product: CASSPPVGVGEQYF. The rearrangement uses TRBV7-9 and TRBJ2-7; the D gene is possibly TRBD1 (5 bases). Germline V gene sequence: CDR1 SEHNR, CDR2 FQNEAQ (reference sequence). Trimming removed 5 bases from V and 7 bases from J, with 18 bases in between. The CDR3 extends over 14 amino acids.

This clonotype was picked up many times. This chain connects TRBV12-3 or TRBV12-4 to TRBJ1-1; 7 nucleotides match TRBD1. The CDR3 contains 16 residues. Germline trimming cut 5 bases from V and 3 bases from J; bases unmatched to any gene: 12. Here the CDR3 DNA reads TGTGCCAGCAGTCCCTTTTCGCCAGGGGGGGACACTGAAGCTTTCTTT. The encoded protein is CASSPFSPGGDTEAFF.

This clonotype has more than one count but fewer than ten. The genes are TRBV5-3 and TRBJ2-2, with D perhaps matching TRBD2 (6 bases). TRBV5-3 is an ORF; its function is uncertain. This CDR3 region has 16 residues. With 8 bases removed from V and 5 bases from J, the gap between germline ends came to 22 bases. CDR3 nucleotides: TGTGCCAGCAGCCCTGGGAGGCTAGGAGGGACCGGGGAGCTGTTTTTT. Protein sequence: CASSPGRLGGTGELFF.

CDR3 region: CATISRDRGNEQFF. The DNA of the CDR3 is TGTGCCACCATATCTCGGGACAGGGGGAATGAGCAGTTCTTC. The genes are TRBV10-3 and TRBJ2-1; TRBD1 matches at 11 bases. This CDR3 has 14 residues. V was pared by 10 bases and J by 7 bases, with 9 bases of the junction left unmatched. Germline CDR1 ENHRY, CDR2 SYGVKD.